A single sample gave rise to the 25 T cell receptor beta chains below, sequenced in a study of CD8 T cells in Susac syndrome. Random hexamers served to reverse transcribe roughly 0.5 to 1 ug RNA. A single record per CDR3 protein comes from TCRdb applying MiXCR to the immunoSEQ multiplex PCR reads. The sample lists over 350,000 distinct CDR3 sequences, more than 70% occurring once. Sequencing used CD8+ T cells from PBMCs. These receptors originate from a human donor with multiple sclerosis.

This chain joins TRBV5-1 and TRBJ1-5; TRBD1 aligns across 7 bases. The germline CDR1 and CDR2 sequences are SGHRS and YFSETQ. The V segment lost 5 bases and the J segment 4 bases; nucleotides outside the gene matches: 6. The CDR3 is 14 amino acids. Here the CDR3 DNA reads TGCGCCAGCAGGGCAACAGGGGAGAATCAGCCCCAGCATTTT. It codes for CASRATGENQPQHF.

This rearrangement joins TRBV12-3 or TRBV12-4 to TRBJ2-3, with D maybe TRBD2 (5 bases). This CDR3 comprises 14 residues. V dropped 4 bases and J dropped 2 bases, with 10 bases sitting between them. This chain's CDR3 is CASSSSFVTDTQYF. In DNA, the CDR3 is TGTGCCAGCAGTTCTAGCTTCGTCACAGATACGCAGTATTTT.

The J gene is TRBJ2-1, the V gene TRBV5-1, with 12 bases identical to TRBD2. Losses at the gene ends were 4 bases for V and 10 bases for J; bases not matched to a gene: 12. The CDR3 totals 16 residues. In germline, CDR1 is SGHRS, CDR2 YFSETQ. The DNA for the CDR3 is TGCGCCAGCAGCGTCGGGACTAGCGGGCTTTGGGTAGAGCAGTTCTTC. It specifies CASSVGTSGLWVEQFF.

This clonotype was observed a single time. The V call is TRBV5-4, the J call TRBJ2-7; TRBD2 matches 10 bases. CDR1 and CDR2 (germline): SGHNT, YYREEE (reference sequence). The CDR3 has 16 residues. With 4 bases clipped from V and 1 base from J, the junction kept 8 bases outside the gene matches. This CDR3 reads CASSDPGTSASYEQYF. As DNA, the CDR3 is TGTGCCAGCAGCGACCCCGGGACTAGCGCGTCCTACGAGCAGTACTTC.

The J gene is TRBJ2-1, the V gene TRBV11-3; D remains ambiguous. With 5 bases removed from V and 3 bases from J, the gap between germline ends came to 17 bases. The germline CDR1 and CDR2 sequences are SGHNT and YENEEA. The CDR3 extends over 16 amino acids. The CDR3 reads CASSENGRGFYNEQFF. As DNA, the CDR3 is TGTGCCAGCAGCGAAAACGGGCGTGGGTTCTACAATGAGCAGTTCTTC.

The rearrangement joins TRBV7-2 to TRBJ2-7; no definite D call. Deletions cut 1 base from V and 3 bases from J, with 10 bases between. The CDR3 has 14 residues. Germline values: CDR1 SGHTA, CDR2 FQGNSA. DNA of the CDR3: TGTGCCAGCAGCTTAGAGGCACTTTACTACGAGCAGTACTTC. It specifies CASSLEALYYEQYF.

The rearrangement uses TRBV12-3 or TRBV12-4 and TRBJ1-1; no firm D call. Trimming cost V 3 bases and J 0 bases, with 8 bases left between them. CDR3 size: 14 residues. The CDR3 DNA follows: TGTGCCAGCAGTTTCGCAGCCTTGAACACTGAAGCTTTCTTT. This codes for CASSFAALNTEAFF.

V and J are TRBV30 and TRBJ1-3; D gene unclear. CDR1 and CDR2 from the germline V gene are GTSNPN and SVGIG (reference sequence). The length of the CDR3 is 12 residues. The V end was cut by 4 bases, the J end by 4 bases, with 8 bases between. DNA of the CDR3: TGTGCCTGGACGGGTGCGGGAAACACCATATATTTT. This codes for CAWTGAGNTIYF.

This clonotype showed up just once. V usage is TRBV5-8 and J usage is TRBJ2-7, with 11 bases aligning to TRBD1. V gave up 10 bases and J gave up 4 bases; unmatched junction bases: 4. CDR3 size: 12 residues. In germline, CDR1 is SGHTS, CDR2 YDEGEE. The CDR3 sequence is CAGGDRGYEQYF. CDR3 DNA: TGTGCCGGAGGGGACAGGGGGTACGAGCAGTACTTC.

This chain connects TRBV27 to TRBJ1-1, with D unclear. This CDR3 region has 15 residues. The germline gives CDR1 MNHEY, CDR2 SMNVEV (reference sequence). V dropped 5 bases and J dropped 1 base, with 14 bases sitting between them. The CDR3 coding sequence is TGTGCCAGCAGTAGTCTTTTGGGCGGGAACACTGAAGCTTTCTTT. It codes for CASSSLLGGNTEAFF.

In DNA form, the CDR3 reads TGTGCCACCGCGGGTTCCGACAATGAGCAGTTCTTC. Protein: CATAGSDNEQFF. V usage is TRBV27 and J usage is TRBJ2-1; tentatively, D is TRBD2 (5 bases). V dropped 10 bases and J dropped 5 bases, with 12 bases sitting between them. The CDR3 sequence is 12 residues long. Looked up from germline, CDR1 is MNHEY and CDR2 is SMNVEV (reference sequence).

The CDR3 is CASSQGQGTTDTQYF. The CDR3 coding sequence is TGTGCCAGCAGCCAAGGACAGGGGACCACAGATACGCAGTATTTT. This chain links TRBV4-2 with TRBJ2-3, with 8 nucleotides matching TRBD1. Germline lookup yields CDR1 LGHNA and CDR2 YNFKEQ. Trimming removed 1 base from V and 2 bases from J; junction bases left unmatched: 2. The CDR3 is 15 residues long.

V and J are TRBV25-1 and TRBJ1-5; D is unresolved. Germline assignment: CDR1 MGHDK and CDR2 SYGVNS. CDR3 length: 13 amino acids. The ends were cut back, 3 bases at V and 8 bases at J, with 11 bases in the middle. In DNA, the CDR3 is TGTGCCAGCAGTGAGGGGAGTCTCAAGCCCCAGCATTTT. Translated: CASSEGSLKPQHF.

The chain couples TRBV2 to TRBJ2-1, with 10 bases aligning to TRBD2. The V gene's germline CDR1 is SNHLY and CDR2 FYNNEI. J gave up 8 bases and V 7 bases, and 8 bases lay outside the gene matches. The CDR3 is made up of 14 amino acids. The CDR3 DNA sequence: TGTGCCAGCAAGCACCTAGCGGGAGAACATGAGCAGTTCTTC. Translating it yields CASKHLAGEHEQFF.

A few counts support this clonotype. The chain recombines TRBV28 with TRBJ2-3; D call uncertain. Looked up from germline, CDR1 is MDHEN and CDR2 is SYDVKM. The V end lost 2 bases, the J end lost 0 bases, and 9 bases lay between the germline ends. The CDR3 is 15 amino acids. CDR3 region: CASSLRATSTDTQYF. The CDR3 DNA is TGTGCCAGCAGTTTAAGAGCGACTAGCACAGATACGCAGTATTTT.

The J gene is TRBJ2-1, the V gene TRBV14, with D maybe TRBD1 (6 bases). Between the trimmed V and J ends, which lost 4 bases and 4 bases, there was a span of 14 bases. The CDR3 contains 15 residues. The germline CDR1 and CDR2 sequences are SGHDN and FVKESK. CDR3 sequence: CASSPDRSLYNEQFF. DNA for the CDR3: TGTGCCAGCAGCCCAGACAGGAGCCTATACAATGAGCAGTTCTTC.

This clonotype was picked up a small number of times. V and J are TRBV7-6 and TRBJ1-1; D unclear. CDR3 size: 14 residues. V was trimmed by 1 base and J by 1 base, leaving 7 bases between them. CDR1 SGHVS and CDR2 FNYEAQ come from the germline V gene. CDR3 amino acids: CASSLDPENTEAFF. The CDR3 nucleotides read TGTGCCAGCAGCTTAGATCCGGAGAACACTGAAGCTTTCTTT. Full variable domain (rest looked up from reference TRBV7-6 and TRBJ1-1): GAGVSQSPRYKVTKRGQDVALRCDPISGHVSLYWYRQALGQGPEFLTYFNYEAQQDKSGLPNDRFSAERPEGSISTLTIQRTEQRDSAMYRCASSLDPENTEAFFGQGTRLTVV.

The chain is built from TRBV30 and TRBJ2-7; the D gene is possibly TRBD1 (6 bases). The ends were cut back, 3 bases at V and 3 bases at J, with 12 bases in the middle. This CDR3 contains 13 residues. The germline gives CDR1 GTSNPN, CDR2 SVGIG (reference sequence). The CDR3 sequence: CAWSLGQIYEQYF. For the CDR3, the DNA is TGTGCCTGGAGCCTAGGACAGATCTACGAGCAGTACTTC.

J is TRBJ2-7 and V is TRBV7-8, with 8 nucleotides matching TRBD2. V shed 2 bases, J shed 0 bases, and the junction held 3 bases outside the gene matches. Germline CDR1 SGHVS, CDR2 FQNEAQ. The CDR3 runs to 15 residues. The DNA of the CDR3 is TGTGCCAGCAGCTTATCTAGCGGGCACTCCTACGAGCAGTACTTC. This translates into CASSLSSGHSYEQYF.

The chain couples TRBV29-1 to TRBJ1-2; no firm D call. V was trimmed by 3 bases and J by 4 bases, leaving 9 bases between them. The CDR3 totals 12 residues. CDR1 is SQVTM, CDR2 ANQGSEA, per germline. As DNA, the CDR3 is TGCAGCGTTGACGACGGACTCTATGGCTACACCTTC. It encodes CSVDDGLYGYTF.

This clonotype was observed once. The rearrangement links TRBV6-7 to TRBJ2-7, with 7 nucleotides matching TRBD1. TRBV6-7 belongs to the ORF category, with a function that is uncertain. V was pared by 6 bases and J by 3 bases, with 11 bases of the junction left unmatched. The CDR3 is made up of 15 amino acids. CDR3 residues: CASSRSGQILYEQYF. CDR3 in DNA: TGTGCCAGCAGCCGCTCGGGACAGATTCTCTACGAGCAGTACTTC.

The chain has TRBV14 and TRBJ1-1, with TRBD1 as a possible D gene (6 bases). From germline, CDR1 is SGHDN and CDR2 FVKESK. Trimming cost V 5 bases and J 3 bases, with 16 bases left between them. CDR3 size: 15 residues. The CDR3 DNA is TGTGCCAGCAGCTCTAGGACAGCCTCCTACACTGAAGCTTTCTTT. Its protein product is CASSSRTASYTEAFF. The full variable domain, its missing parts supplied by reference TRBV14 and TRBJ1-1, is EAGVTQFPSHSVIEKGQTVTLRCDPISGHDNLYWYRRVMGKEIKFLLHFVKESKQDESGMPNNRFLAERTGGTYSTLKVQPAELEDSGVYFCASSSRTASYTEAFFGQGTRLTVV.

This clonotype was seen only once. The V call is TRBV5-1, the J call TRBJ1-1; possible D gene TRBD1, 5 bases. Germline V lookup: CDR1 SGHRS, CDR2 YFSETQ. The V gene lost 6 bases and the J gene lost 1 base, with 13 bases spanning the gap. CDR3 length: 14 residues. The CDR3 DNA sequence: TGCGCCAGCACTCTGACAGATACGAACACTGAAGCTTTCTTT. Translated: CASTLTDTNTEAFF.

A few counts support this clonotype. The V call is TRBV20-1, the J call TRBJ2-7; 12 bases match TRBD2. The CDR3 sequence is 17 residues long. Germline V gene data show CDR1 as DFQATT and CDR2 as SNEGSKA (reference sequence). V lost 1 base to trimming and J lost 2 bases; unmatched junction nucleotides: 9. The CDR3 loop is CSARGDGLAGGTYEQYF. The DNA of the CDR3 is TGCAGTGCTAGAGGAGATGGTCTAGCGGGAGGGACCTACGAGCAGTACTTC.

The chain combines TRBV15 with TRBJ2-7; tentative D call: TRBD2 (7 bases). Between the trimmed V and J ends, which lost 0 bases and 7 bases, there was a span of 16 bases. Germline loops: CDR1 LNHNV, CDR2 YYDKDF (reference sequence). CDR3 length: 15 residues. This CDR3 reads CATSRDLRGAEEQYF. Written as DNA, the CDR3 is TGTGCCACCAGCAGAGATTTACGGGGGGCAGAGGAGCAGTACTTC. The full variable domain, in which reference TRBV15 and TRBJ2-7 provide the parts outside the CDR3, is DAMVIQNPRYQVTQFGKPVTLSCSQTLNHNVMYWYQQKSSQAPKLLFHYYDKDFNNEADTPDNFQSRRPNTSFCFLDIRSPGLGDTAMYLCATSRDLRGAEEQYFGPGTRLTVT.